The clone carrying this T cell receptor (beta chain) was seen more than once but under ten times. Its cognate antigen is unknown. MiXCR, run by TCRdb on the 5' RACE reads, gives a single entry per CDR3 protein. The repertoire holds about 400,000 distinct CDR3 sequences, with around 14% as singletons. J lost 15 bases, V lost 5 bases, and 7 bases had no gene match. The CDR3 extends over 13 amino acids. The data stem from a study of T-cell memory formation after mild COVID-19. The study, taken as a whole, reports: Of the contracting clones, CD4+ ones lay mainly in CM and EM, and CD8+ ones in EMRA.

This clonotype originated in a man younger than 35 who had mild COVID-19 (a few samples of this study predate the infection). Cell type and time point are not known. The sample comprised PBMCs or a T cell subset sorted from them (not recorded which). The genes are TRBV12-3 or TRBV12-4 and TRBJ2-1, with TRBD2 matching 13 bases. CDR3 bases: TGTGCCAGCAGTGTAACGACTAGCGGGGGGCGGTTCTTC. Amino acid sequence: CASSVTTSGGRFF.